This T cell receptor (beta chain) was captured in a study of OX40 agonist ivuxolimab in advanced cancers. This CDR3 region has 15 residues. Germline lookup yields CDR1 SGHNT and CDR2 YYREEE (reference sequence). J gave up 5 bases and V 4 bases, and 7 bases lay outside the gene matches. TCRdb's copy holds only in-frame clones and misses some; the assay was immunoSEQ multiplex PCR. The top ten hold approximately 5.5% of the sample, which has about 96,000 clones, about 84% seen once. Remarks on this clone: Its antigen is undetermined.

Study observations and caveats: Among T cells, CD8+ cells averaged more expanded clones than CD4+ cells.

Sequenced here: CD4+ or CD8+ T cells sorted from blood, sampled in a trial of the OX40 agonist ivuxolimab. The receptor was isolated from an adult with an advanced solid tumor such as melanoma, head and neck, liver or kidney cancer. V usage is TRBV5-4 and J usage is TRBJ2-3, with TRBD2 identical over 10 bases. CDR3 amino acids: CASSHSGGRRDTQYF. In nucleotides, the CDR3 is TGTGCCAGCAGCCATAGCGGGGGGAGGAGAGATACGCAGTATTTT.